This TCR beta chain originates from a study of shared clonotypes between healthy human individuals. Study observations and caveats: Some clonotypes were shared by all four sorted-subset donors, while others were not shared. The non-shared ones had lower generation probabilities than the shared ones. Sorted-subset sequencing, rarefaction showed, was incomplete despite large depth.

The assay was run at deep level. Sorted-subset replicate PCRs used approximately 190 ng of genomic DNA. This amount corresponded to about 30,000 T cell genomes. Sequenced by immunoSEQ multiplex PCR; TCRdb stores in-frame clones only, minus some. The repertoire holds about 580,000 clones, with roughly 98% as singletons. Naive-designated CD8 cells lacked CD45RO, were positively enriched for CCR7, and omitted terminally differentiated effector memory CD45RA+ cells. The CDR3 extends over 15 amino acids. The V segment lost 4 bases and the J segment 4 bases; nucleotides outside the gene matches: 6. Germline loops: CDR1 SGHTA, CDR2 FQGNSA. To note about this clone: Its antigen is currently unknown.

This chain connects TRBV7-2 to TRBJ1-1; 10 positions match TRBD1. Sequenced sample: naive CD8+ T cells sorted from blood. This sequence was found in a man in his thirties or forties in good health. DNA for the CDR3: TGTGCCAGCAGCTCAAGACAGGGGGCGGGCACTGAAGCTTTCTTT. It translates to CASSSRQGAGTEAFF.